This TCR beta chain emerged from a study of blood T cell repertoires in COVID-19. Across the study: PBMCs, B-cell-depleted T cells, or T cells provided the cDNA or gDNA that made up the material.

Trimming took off 4 bases at V and 1 base at J, with 11 bases between the two ends. Germline values: CDR1 SGHDT, CDR2 YYEEEE. The CDR3 sequence is 14 residues long. The assay was immunoSEQ multiplex PCR, and TCRdb's table has in-frame clones only and misses some. The sample carries more than 200,000 clones, over 70% recorded once. This clone was recorded only once. The receptor was derived from a man aged 40-50 years with acute or convalescent COVID-19. Sequencing was done on a sample of peripheral blood. V usage is TRBV5-6 and J usage is TRBJ1-1; D is undetermined. Here the CDR3 reads CASSPFERNTEAFF. Written as DNA, the CDR3 is TGTGCCAGCAGCCCATTCGAGAGGAACACTGAAGCTTTCTTT.